This TCR beta chain was sequenced for a study of OX40 agonist ivuxolimab in advanced cancers. Study overall: Patients were treated with intravenous ivuxolimab, dosed at 0.01 to 10 mg/kg and infused every 2 weeks. Points from the study as a whole: Among T cells, CD8+ cells averaged more expanded clones than CD4+ cells. Dose levels from 0.1 to 3.0 mg/kg saw CD4+ and CD8+ blood T cells expand clonally by week 6.

Assay used: immunoSEQ multiplex PCR; TCRdb lists only in-frame clones, some missing. The repertoire includes tens of thousands of clones, around nine tenths of them detected once, and about 0.45% sits in the top ten. CDR3 length equals 13 residues. Germline lookup yields CDR1 SGHTA and CDR2 FQGTGA. The junction had 1 base not matched to a gene; V was cut back by 3 bases and J by 4 bases. Worth noting for this clone: What it recognizes is unknown.

Patients had blood sampled at baseline and again on cycle 4 day 1 and cycle 7 day 1. The sequence came from an adult with an advanced solid tumor such as melanoma, head and neck, liver or kidney cancer. Here the sequenced sample was CD4+ or CD8+ T cells sorted from blood, taken in a trial of the OX40 agonist ivuxolimab. The chain couples TRBV7-3 to TRBJ2-3; 7 positions match TRBD1. CDR3 protein: CASSFDRADTQYF. The CDR3 nucleotides read TGTGCCAGCAGCTTCGACAGGGCAGATACGCAGTATTTT.